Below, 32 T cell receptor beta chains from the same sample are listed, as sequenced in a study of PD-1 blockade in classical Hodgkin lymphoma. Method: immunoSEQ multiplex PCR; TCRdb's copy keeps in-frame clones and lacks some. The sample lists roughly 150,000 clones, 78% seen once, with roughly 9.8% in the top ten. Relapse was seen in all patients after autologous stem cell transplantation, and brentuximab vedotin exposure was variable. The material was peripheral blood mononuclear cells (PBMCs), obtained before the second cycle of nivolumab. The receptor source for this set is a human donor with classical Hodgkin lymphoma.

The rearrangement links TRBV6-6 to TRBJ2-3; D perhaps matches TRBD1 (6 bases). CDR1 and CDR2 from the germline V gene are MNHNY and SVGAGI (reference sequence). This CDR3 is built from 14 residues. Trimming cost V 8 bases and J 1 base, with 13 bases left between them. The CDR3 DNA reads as TGTGCCAGCCTATCAGGGGTTGGCACAGATACGCAGTATTTT. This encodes CASLSGVGTDTQYF.

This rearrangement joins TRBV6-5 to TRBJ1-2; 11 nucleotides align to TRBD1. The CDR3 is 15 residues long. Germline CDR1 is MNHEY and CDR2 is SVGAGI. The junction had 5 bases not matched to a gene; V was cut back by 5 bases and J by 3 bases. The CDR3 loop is CASSAGTGGDYGYTF. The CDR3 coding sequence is TGTGCCAGCAGTGCAGGGACAGGGGGTGACTATGGCTACACCTTC.

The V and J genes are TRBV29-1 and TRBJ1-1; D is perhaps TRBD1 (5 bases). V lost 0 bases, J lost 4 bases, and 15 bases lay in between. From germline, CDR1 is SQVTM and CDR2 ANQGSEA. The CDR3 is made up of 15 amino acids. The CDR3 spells CSVEEKNRGTTEAFF. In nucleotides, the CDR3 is TGCAGCGTTGAAGAAAAAAATAGGGGTACCACTGAAGCTTTCTTT.

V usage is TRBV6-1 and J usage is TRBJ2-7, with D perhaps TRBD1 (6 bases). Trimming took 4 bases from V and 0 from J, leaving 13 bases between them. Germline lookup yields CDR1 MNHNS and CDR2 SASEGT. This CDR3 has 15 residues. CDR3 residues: CASSGDRLLSYEQYF. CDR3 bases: TGTGCCAGCAGTGGCGACAGGCTCCTCTCCTACGAGCAGTACTTC.

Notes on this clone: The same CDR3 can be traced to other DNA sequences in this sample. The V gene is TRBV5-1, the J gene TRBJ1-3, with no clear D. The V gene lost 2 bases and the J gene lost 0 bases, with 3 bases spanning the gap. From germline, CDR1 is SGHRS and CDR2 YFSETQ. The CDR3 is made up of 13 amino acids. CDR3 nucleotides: TGCGCCAGCAGCTTAGGCTCTGGAAACACCATATATTTT. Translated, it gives CASSLGSGNTIYF.

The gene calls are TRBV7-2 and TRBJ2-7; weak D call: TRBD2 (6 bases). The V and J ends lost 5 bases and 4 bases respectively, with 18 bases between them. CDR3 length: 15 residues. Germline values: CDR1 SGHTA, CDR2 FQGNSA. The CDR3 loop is CASSLVGPGGYEQYF. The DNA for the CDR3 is TGTGCCAGCAGCCTCGTAGGGCCCGGGGGTTACGAGCAGTACTTC.

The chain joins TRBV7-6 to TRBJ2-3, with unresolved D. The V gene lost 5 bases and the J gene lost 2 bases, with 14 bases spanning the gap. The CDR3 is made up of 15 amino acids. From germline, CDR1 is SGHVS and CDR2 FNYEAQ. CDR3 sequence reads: CASSIRVIDTDTQYF. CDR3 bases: TGTGCCAGCAGCATCCGGGTCATCGACACAGATACGCAGTATTTT.

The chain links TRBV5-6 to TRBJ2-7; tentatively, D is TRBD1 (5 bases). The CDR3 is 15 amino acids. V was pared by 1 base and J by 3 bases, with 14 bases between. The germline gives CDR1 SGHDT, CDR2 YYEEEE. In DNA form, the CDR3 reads TGTGCCAGCAGCTTGTCATGGGCAGGGAACTACGAGCAGTACTTC. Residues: CASSLSWAGNYEQYF.

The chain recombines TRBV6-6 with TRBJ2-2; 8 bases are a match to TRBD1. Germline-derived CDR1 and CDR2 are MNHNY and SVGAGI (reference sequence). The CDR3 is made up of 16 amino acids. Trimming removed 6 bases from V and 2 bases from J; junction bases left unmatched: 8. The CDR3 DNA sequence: TGTGCCAGCAGGCGCGACAGGGGCCGAAACACCGGGGAGCTGTTTTTT. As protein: CASRRDRGRNTGELFF.

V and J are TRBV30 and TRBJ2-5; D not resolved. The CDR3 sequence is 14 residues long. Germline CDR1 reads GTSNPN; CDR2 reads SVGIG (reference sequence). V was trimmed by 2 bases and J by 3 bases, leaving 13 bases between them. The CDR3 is CAWSFDWAKETQYF. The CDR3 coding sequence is TGTGCCTGGAGTTTTGACTGGGCGAAAGAGACCCAGTACTTC.

DNA of the CDR3: TGTGCCAGCAGCTTAAATTACGACTCAGATACGCAGTATTTT. Its protein is CASSLNYDSDTQYF. This chain connects TRBV11-3 to TRBJ2-3; D remains unclear. Trimming took off 2 bases at V and 4 bases at J, with 10 bases between the two ends. The CDR3 has 14 residues. Germline assignment: CDR1 SGHNT and CDR2 YENEEA. The full variable domain, completed using reference TRBV11-3 and TRBJ2-3, is EAGVVQSPRYKIIEKKQPVAFWCNPISGHNTLYWYLQNLGQGPELLIRYENEEAVDDSQLPKDRFSAERLKGVDSTLKIQPAELGDSAVYLCASSLNYDSDTQYFGPGTRLTVL.

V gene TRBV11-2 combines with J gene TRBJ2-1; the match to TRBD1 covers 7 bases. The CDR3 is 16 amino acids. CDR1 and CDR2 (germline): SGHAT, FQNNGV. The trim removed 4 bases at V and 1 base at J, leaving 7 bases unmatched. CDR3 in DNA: TGTGCCAGCAGCTCAGACAGGGTCTGGTCCTACAATGAGCAGTTCTTC. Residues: CASSSDRVWSYNEQFF.

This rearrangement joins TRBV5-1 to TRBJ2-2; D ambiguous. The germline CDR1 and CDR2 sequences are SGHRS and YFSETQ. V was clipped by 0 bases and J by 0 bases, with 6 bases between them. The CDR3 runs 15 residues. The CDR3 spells CASSLGLTNTGELFF. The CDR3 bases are TGCGCCAGCAGCTTGGGGCTAACGAACACCGGGGAGCTGTTTTTT.

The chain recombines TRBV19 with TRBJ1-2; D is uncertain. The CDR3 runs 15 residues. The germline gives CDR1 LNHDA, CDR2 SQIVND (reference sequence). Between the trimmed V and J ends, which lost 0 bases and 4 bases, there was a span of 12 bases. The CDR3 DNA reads TGTGCCAGTAGTATAGACATCCACGCAGCCTATGGCTACACCTTC. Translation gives CASSIDIHAAYGYTF. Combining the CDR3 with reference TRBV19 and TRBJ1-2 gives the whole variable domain DGGITQSPKYLFRKEGQNVTLSCEQNLNHDAMYWYRQDPGQGLRLIYYSQIVNDFQKGDIAEGYSVSREKKESFPLTVTSAQKNPTAFYLCASSIDIHAAYGYTFGSGTRLTVV.

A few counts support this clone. CDR3 residues: CASSFGQGPNQPQHF. The CDR3 region has the DNA TGTGCCAGCAGCTTCGGACAGGGTCCCAATCAGCCCCAGCATTTT. V usage is TRBV5-4 and J usage is TRBJ1-5; TRBD1 matches 8 bases. In germline, CDR1 is SGHNT, CDR2 YYREEE (reference sequence). The CDR3 covers 15 residues. The V gene end was trimmed by 2 bases and the J gene end by 3 bases; junction bases not matched to a gene: 4.

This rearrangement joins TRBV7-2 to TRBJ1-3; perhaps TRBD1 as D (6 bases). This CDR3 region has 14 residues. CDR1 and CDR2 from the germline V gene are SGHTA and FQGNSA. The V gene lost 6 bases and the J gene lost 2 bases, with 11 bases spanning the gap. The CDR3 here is CASSPQGPGNTIYF. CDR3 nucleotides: TGTGCCAGCAGTCCACAGGGTCCTGGAAACACCATATATTTT.

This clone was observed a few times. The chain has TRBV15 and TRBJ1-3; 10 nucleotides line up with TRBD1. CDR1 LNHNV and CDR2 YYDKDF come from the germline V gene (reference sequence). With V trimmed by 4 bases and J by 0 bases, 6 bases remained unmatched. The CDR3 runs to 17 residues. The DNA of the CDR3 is TGTGCCACCAGCAAGTTGAGGACAGGGGGCTCTGGAAACACCATATATTTT. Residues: CATSKLRTGGSGNTIYF.

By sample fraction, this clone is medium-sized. This chain's CDR3 is CASRRARAQPQHF. CDR3 nucleotide sequence: TGTGCCAGCAGGAGGGCCAGGGCTCAGCCCCAGCATTTT. The gene calls are TRBV2 and TRBJ1-5; tentatively, D is TRBD1 (5 bases). V was trimmed by 6 bases and J by 6 bases, leaving 12 bases between them. Per germline, CDR1 SNHLY and CDR2 FYNNEI. CDR3 length: 13 amino acids.

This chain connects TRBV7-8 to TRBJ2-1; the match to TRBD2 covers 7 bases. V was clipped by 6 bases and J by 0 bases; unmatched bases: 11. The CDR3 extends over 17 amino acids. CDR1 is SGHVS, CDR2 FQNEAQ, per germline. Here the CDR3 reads CASSFGVRGSSYNEQFF. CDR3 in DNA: TGTGCCAGCAGTTTTGGAGTCCGCGGGAGCTCCTACAATGAGCAGTTCTTC.

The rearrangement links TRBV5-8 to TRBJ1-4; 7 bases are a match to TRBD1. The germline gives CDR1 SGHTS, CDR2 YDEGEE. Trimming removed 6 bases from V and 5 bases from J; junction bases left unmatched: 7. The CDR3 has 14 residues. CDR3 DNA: TGTGCCAGCACCCAGGGACAGCCCAATGAAAAACTGTTTTTT. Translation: CASTQGQPNEKLFF.

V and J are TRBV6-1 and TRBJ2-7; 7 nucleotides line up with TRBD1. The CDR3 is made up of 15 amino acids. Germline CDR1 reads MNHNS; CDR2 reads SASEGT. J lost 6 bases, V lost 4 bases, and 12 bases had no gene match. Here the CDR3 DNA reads TGTGCCAGCAGTGGTGGAGTACAGGGGATAAGCGAGCAGTACTTC. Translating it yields CASSGGVQGISEQYF.

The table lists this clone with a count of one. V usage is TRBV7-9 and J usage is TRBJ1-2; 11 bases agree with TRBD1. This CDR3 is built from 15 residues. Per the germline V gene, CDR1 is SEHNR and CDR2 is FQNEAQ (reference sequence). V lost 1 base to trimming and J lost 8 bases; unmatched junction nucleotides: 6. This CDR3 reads CASSLVRTGGRGYTF. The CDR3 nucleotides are TGTGCCAGCAGCTTAGTTCGGACAGGGGGCAGAGGCTACACCTTC.

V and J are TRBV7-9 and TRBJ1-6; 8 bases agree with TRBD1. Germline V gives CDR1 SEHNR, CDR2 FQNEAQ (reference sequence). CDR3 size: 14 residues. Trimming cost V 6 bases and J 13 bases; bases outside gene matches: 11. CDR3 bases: TGTGCCAGCAGATCCTCCCCGACAGGGGAGCCCCTCCACTTT. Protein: CASRSSPTGEPLHF.

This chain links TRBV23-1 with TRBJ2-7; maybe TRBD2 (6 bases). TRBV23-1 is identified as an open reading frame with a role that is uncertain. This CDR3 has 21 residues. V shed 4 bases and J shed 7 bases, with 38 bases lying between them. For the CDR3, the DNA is TGCGCCAGCAGTCCAATCCTAGACAAGACGGAGGGGTTCGAGCGCCCCCGTGAGCAGTACTTC. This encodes CASSPILDKTEGFERPREQYF.

The CDR3 reads CAWSVMLSGTNTGELFF. DNA of the CDR3: TGTGCCTGGAGTGTCATGCTATCCGGGACCAACACCGGGGAGCTGTTTTTT. The V call is TRBV30, the J call TRBJ2-2; D is tentatively TRBD1 or TRBD2 (5 bases each). Trimming left V 0 bases short and J 2 bases short, with 16 bases between. The CDR3 contains 17 residues. Looked up from germline, CDR1 is GTSNPN and CDR2 is SVGIG (reference sequence).

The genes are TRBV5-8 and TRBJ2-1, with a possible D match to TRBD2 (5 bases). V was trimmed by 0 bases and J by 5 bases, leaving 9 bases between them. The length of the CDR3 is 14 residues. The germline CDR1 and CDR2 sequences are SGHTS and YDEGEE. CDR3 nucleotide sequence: TGTGCCAGCAGCTTGGCCGGGATAAACAATGAGCAGTTCTTC. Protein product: CASSLAGINNEQFF.

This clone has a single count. This CDR3 is CASSNRDSYNSPLHF. As DNA, the CDR3 is TGTGCCAGCAGTAACCGGGACTCCTATAATTCACCCCTCCACTTT. The J gene is TRBJ1-6, the V gene TRBV6-1; D unresolved. Per germline, CDR1 MNHNS and CDR2 SASEGT. The CDR3 spans 15 residues. Trimming removed 5 bases from V and 0 bases from J, with 8 bases in between.

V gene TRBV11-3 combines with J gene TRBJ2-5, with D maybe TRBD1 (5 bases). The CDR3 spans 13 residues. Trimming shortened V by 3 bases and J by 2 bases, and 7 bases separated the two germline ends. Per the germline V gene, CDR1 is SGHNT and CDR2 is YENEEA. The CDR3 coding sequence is TGTGCCAGCAGCTTGAACAGGCAAGAGACCCAGTACTTC. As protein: CASSLNRQETQYF.

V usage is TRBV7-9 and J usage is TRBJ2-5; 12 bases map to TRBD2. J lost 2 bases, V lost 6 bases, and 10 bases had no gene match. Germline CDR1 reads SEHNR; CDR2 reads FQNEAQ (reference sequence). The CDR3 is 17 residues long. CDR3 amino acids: CASRRTSGGLDQETQYF. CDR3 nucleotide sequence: TGTGCCAGCAGAAGAACTAGCGGGGGGCTAGATCAAGAGACCCAGTACTTC.

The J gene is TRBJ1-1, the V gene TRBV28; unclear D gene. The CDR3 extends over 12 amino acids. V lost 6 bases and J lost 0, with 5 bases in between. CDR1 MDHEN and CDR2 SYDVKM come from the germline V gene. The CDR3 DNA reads TGTGCCAGCAGCTTAATGAACACTGAAGCTTTCTTT. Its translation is CASSLMNTEAFF.

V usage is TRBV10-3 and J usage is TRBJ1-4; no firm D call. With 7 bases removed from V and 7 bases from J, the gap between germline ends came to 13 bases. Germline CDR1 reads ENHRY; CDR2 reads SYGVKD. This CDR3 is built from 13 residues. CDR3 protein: CAINRDMGEKLFF. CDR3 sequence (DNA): TGTGCCATCAACCGGGATATGGGTGAAAAACTGTTTTTT.

The CDR3 bases are TGTGCCAGCAGTTATCGAGGGGGAATGGCCTATGGCTACACCTTC. Residues: CASSYRGGMAYGYTF. V gene TRBV6-5 combines with J gene TRBJ1-2; D might be TRBD1 (6 bases). The V gene lost 3 bases and the J gene lost 4 bases, with 15 bases spanning the gap. There are 15 residues in the CDR3. The germline CDR1 and CDR2 sequences are MNHEY and SVGAGI.